This record covers a single T cell receptor (beta chain). This CDR3 has 16 residues. V was clipped by 0 bases and J by 4 bases, with 15 bases between them. The germline V gene encodes CDR1 SNHLY and CDR2 FYNNEI. This entry belongs to a study of T cell clones after liver transplantation. Study summary: Until 12-24 months post-transplant, subjects got standard immunosuppression and no induction. Tolerant meant at least one year fully off immunosuppression without liver enzymes above twice normal.

Profiled with immunoSEQ multiplex PCR; TCRdb holds only in-frame clones, not every one. The sample contains under 150,000 clones, 75% to 95% of which appear only once. The V gene is TRBV2, the J gene TRBJ1-1; D gene uncertain. Sequenced here: CD4+ T cells from blood, sampled 12 months after liver transplant. The origin of this receptor is a human patient who received a liver transplant. Some T cells may arise from the graft donor. CDR3 region: CASSEALGAGGTEAFF. As DNA, the CDR3 is TGTGCCAGCAGTGAAGCGCTGGGCGCAGGAGGCACTGAAGCTTTCTTT.